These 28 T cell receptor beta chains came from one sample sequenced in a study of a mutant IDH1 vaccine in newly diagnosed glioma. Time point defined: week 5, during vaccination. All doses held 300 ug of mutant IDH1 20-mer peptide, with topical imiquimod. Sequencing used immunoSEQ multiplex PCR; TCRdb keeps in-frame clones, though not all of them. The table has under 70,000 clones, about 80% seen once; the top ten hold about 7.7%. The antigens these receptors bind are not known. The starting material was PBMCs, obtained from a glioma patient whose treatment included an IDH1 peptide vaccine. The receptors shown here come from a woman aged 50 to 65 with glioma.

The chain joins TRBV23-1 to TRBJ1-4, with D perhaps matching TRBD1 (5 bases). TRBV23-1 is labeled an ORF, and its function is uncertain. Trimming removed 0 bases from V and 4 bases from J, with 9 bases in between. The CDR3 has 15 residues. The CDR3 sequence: CASSQSGPLNEKLFF. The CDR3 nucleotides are TGCGCCAGCAGTCAATCGGGACCGCTTAATGAAAAACTGTTTTTT.

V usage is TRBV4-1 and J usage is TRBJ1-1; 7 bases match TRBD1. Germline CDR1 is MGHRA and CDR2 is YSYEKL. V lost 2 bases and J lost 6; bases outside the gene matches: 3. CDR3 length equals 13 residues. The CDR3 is CASSQRQGAEAFF. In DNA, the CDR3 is TGCGCCAGCAGCCAAAGACAGGGCGCTGAAGCTTTCTTT.

CDR3 sequence: CASRSGTGGAYEQYF. CDR3 coding DNA: TGTGCCAGCAGGTCCGGGACAGGGGGCGCGTACGAGCAGTACTTC. This rearrangement joins TRBV6-6 to TRBJ2-7, with 12 bases that match TRBD1. The CDR3 extends over 15 amino acids. CDR1 is MNHNY, CDR2 SVGAGI, per germline (reference sequence). V was pared by 6 bases and J by 4 bases, with 7 bases of the junction left unmatched.

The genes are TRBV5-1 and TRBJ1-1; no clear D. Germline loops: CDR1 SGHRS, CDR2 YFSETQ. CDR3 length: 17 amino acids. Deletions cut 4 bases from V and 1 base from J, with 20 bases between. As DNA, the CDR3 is TGCGCCAGCAGCATCGAAAAGGGTCGGGCGTCGAACACTGAAGCTTTCTTT. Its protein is CASSIEKGRASNTEAFF.

The CDR3 nucleotides are TGTGCCAGCAGCTTAGCGGGTTCAGATACGCAGTATTTT. The encoded protein is CASSLAGSDTQYF. V usage is TRBV7-2 and J usage is TRBJ2-3; no reliable D call. V was pared by 0 bases and J by 4 bases, with 5 bases between. CDR1 is SGHTA, CDR2 FQGNSA, per germline. The CDR3 runs 13 residues.

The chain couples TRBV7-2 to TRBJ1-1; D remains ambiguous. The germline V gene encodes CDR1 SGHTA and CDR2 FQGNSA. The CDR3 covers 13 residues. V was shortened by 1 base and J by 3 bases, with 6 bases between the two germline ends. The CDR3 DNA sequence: TGTGCCAGCAGCTTAGACAGCTACACTGAAGCTTTCTTT. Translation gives CASSLDSYTEAFF.

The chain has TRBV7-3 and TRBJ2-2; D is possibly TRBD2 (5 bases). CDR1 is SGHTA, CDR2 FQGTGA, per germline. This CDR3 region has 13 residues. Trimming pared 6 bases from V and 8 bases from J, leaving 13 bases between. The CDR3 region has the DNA TGTGCCAGCAGTCATCCTCGGGGTGGGGAGCTGTTTTTT. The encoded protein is CASSHPRGGELFF.

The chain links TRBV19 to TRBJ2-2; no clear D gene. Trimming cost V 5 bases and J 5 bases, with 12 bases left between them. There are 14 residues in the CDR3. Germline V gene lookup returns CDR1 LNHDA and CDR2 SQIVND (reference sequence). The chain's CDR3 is CASSSTRRTGELFF. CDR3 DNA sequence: TGTGCCAGTAGTTCGACGCGAAGAACCGGGGAGCTGTTTTTT.

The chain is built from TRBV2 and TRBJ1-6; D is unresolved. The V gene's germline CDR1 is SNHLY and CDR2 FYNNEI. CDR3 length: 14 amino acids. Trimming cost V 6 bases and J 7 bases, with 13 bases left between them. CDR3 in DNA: TGTGCCAGCAGCGACAACCGAAGAAATTCACCCCTCCACTTT. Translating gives CASSDNRRNSPLHF. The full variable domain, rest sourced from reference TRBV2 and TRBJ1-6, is EPEVTQTPSHQVTQMGQEVILRCVPISNHLYFYWYRQILGQKVEFLVSFYNNEISEKSEIFDDQFSVERPDGSNFTLKIRSTKLEDSAMYFCASSDNRRNSPLHFGNGTRLTVT.

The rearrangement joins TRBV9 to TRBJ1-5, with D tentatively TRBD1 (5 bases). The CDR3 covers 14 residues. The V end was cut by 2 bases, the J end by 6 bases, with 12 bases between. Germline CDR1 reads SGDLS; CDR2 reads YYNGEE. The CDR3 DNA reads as TGTGCCAGCAGCGTCGGGGCGGGGTTTCAGCCCCAGCATTTT. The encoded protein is CASSVGAGFQPQHF.

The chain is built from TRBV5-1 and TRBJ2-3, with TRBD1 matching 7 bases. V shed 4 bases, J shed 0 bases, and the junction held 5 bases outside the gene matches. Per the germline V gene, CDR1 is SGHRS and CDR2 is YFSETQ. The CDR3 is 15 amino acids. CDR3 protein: CASSIQGLSTDTQYF. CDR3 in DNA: TGCGCCAGCAGCATACAGGGGTTAAGCACAGATACGCAGTATTTT.

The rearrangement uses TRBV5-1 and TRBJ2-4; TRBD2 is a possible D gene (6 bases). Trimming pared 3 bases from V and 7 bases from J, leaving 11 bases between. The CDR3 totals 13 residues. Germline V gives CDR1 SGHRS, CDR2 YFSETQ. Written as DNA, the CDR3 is TGCGCCAGCAGCTGGGGAGGTGAGAACATTCAGTACTTC. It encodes CASSWGGENIQYF.

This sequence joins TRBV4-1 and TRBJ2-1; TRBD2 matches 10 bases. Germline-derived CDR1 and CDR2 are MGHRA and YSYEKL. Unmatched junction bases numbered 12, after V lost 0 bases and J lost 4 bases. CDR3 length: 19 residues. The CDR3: CASSQDPPELAGFYNEQFF. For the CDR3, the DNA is TGCGCCAGCAGCCAAGATCCTCCCGAACTAGCGGGGTTTTACAATGAGCAGTTCTTC.

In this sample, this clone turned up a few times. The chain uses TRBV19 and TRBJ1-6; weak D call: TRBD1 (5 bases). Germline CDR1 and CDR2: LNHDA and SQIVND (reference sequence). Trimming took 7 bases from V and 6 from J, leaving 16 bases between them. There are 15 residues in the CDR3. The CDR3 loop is CASTDQGVLNSPLHF. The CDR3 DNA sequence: TGTGCCAGTACGGACCAGGGAGTCCTTAATTCACCCCTCCACTTT.

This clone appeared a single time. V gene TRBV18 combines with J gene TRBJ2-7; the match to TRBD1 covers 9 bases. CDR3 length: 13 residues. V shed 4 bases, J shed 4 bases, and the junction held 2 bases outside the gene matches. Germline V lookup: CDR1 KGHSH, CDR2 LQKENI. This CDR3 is CASSRDRDYEQYF. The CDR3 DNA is TGTGCCAGCTCACGGGACAGGGATTACGAGCAGTACTTC.

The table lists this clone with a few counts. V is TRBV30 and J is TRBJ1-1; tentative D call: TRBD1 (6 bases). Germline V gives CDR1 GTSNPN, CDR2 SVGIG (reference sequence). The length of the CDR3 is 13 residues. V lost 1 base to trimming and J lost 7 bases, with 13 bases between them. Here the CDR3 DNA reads TGTGCCTGGAGTGGAGACAGGACAAGTGAAGCTTTCTTT. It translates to CAWSGDRTSEAFF.

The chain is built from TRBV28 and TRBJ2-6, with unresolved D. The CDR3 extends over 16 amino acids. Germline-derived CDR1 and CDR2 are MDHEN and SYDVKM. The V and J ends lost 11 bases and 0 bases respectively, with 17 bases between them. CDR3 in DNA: TGTGCCTCCCGGCAGTATATCAGCTCTGGGGCCAACGTCCTGACTTTC. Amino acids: CASRQYISSGANVLTF.

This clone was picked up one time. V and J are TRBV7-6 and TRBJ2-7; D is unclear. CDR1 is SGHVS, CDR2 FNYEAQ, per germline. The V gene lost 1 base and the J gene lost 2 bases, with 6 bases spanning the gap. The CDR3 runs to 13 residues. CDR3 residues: CASSLDGPYEQYF. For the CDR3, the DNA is TGTGCCAGCAGCTTAGATGGGCCCTACGAGCAGTACTTC.

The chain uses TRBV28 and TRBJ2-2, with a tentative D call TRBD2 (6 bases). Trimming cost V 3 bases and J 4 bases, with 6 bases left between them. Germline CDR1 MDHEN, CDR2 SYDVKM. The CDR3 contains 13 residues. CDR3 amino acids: CASSFGGTGELFF. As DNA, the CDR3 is TGTGCCAGCAGTTTCGGGGGCACCGGGGAGCTGTTTTTT.

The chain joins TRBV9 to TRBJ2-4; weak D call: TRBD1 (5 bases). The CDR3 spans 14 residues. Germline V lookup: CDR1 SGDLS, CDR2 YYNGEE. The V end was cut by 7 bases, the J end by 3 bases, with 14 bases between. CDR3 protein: CASSETEYKNIQYF. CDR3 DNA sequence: TGTGCCAGCTCTGAGACAGAGTACAAAAACATTCAGTACTTC.

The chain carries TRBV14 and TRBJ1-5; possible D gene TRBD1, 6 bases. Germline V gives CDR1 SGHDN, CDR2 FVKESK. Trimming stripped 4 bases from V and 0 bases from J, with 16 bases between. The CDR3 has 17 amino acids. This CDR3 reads CASSPFGQTYSNQPQHF. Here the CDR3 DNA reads TGTGCCAGCAGCCCCTTTGGACAGACTTATAGCAATCAGCCCCAGCATTTT.

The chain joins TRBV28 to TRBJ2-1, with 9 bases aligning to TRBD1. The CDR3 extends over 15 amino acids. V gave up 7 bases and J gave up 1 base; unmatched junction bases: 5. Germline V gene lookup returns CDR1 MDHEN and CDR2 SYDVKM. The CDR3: CASKRGQGSYNEQFF. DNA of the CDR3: TGTGCCAGCAAGAGAGGACAGGGGTCCTACAATGAGCAGTTCTTC.

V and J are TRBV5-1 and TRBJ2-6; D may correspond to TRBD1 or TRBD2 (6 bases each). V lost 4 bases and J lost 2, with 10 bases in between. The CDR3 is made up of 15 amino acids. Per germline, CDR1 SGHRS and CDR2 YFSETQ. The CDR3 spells CASSGGGPGANVLTF. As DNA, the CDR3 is TGCGCCAGCAGCGGAGGGGGTCCTGGGGCCAACGTCCTGACTTTC.

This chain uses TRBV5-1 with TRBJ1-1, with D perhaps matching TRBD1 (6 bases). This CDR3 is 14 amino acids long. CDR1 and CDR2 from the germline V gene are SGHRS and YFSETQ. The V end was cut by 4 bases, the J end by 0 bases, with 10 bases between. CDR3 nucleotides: TGCGCCAGCAGCCCCCGGACAGTGAACACTGAAGCTTTCTTT. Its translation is CASSPRTVNTEAFF.

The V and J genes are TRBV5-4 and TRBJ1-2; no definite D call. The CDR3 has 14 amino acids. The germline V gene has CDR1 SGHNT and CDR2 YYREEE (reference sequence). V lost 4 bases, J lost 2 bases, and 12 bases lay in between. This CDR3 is CASSPVEKNYGYTF. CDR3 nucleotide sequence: TGTGCCAGCAGCCCCGTGGAAAAAAACTATGGCTACACCTTC.

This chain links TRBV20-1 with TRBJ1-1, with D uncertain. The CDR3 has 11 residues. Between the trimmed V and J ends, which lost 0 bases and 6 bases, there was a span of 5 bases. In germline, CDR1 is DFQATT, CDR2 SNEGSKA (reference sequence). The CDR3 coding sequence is TGCAGTGCTAGAGATCCCCCTGAAGCTTTCTTT. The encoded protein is CSARDPPEAFF.

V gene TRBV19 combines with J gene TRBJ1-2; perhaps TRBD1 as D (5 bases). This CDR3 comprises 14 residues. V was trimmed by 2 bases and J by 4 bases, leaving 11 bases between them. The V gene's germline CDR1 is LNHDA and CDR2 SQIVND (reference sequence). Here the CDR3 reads CASSISGEGYGYTF. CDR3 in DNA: TGTGCCAGTAGTATATCGGGGGAAGGCTATGGCTACACCTTC.

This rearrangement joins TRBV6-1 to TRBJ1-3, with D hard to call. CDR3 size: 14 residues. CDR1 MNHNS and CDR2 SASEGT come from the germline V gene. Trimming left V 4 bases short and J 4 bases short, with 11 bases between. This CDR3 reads CASSGGKVGNTIYF. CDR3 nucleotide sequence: TGTGCCAGCAGTGGAGGGAAGGTCGGAAACACCATATATTTT.